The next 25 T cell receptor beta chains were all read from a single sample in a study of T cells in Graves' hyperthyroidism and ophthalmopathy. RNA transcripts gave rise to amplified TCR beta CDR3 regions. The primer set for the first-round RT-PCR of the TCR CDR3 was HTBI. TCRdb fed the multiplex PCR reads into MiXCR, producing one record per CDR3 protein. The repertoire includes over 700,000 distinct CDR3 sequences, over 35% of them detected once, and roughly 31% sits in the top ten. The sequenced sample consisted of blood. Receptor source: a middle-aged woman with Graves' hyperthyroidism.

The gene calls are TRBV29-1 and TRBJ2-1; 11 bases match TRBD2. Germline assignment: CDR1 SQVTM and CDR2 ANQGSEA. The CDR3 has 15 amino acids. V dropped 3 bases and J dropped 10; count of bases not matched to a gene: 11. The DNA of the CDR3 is TGCAGCGTTGAGGGGGTAGGGGGACTAGCGGCAGAGCAGTTCTTC. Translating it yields CSVEGVGGLAAEQFF.

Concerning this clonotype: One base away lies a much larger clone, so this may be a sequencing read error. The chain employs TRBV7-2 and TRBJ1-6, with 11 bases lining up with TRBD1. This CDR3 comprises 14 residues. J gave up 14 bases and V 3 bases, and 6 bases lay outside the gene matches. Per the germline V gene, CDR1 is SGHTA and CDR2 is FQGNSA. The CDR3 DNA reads TGTGCCAGCAGCTTGGGACAGGGGGGTACGGCCCTCCACTTT. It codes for CASSLGQGGTALHF.

For the CDR3, the DNA is TGTGCCAGCAGTCAGACAGGAATGAATCAGCCCCAGCATTTT. Translated, it gives CASSQTGMNQPQHF. The gene calls are TRBV6-4 and TRBJ1-5, with a tentative D call TRBD1 (6 bases). This CDR3 contains 14 residues. Germline loops: CDR1 MRHNA, CDR2 SNTAGT. Trimming shortened V by 5 bases and J by 4 bases, and 12 bases separated the two germline ends.

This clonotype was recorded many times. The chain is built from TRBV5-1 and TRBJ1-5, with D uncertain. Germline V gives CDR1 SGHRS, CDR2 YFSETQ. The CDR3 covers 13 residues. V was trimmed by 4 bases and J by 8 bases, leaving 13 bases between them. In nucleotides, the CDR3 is TGCGCCAGCAGCACCGGCGACGGAGAGCCCCAGCATTTT. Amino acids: CASSTGDGEPQHF.

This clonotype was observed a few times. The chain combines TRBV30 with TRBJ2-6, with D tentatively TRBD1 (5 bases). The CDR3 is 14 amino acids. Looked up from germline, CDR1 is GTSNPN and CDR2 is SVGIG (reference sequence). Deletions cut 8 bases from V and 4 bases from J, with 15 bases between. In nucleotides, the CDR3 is TGTGCCCAAACTCAGGGATCCGGGGCCAACGTCCTGACTTTC. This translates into CAQTQGSGANVLTF.

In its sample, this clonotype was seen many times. The CDR3 DNA is TGTGCCAGCAGTTTAGCCGGACACCCGTACACCTTC. Encoded protein: CASSLAGHPYTF. This sequence joins TRBV12-3 or TRBV12-4 and TRBJ1-2; TRBD1 might be the D (5 bases). CDR3 length: 12 amino acids. V was clipped by 0 bases and J by 11 bases, with 10 bases between them.

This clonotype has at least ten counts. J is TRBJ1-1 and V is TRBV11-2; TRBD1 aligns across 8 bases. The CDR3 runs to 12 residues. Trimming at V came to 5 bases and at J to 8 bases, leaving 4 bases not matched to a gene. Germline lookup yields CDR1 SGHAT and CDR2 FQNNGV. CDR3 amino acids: CASSRDRSEAFF. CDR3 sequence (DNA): TGTGCCAGCAGCCGGGACAGGTCCGAAGCTTTCTTT.

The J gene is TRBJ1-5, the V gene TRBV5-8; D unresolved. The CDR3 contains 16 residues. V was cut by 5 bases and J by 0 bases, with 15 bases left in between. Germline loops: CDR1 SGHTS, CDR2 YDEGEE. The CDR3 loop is CASSPGEGYSNQPQHF. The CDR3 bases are TGTGCCAGCAGTCCGGGTGAAGGATATAGCAATCAGCCCCAGCATTTT.

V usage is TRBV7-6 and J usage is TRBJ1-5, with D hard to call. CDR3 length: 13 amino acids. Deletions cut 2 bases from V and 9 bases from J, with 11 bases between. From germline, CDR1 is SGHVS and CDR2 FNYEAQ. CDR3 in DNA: TGTGCCAGCAGCTTATCCGCTCCGGGGCCCCAGCATTTT. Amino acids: CASSLSAPGPQHF.

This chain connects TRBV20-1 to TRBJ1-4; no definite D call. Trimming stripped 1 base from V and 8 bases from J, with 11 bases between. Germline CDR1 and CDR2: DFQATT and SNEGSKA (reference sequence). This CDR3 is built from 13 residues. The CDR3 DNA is TGCAGTGCTAGAGCACCAGTATTCGAAAAACTGTTTTTT. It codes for CSARAPVFEKLFF.

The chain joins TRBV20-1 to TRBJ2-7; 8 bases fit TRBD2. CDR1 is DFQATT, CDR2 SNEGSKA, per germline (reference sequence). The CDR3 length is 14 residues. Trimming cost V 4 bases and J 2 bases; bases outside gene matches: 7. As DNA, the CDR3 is TGCAGTGCTAACCCGGTAGCGGGGACCTACGAGCAGTACTTC. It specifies CSANPVAGTYEQYF.

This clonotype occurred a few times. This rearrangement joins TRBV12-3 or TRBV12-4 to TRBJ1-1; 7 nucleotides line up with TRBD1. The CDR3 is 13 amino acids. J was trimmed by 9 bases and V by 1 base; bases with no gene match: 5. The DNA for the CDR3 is TGTGCCAGCAGTTTAGGCCCAGGGGGGCAAGCTTTCTTT. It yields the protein CASSLGPGGQAFF.

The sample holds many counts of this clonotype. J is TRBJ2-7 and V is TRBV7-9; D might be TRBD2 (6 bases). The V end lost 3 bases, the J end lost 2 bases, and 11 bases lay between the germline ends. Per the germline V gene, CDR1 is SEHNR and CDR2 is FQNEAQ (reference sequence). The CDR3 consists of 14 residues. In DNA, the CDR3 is TGTGCCAGCAGCTTGGTGGGACTTCCCTACGAGCAGTACTTC. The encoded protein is CASSLVGLPYEQYF.

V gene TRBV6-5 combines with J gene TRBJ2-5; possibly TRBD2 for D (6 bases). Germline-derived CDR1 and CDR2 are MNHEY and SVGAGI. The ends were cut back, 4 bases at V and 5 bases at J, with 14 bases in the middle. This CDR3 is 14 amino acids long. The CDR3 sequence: CASSLEGRTETQYF. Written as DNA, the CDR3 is TGTGCCAGCAGTTTGGAGGGGAGGACGGAGACCCAGTACTTC.

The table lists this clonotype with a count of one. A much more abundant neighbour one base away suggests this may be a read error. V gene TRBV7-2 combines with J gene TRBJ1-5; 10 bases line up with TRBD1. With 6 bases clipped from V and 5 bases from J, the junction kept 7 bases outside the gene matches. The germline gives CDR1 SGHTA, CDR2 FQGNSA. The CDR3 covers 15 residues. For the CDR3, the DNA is TGTGCCAGCAGTGTAGACGGGACAGGGGATCAGCCCCAGCATTTT. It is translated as CASSVDGTGDQPQHF. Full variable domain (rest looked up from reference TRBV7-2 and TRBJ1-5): GAGVSQSPSNKVTEKGKDVELRCDPISGHTALYWYRQSLGQGLEFLIYFQGNSAPDKSGLPSDRFSAERTGGSVSTLTIQRTQQEDSAVYLCASSVDGTGDQPQHFGDGTRLSIL.

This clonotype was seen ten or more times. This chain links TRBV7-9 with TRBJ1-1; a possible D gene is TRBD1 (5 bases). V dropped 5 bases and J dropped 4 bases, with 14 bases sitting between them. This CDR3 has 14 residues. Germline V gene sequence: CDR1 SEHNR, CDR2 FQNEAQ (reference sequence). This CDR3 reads CASSAGGAGTEAFF. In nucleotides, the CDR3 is TGTGCCAGCAGCGCGGGGGGTGCCGGCACTGAAGCTTTCTTT.

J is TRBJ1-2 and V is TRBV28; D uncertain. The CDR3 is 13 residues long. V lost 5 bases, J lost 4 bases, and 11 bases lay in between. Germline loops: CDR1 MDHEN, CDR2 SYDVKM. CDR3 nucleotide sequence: TGTGCCAGCAGTCTCACAGACTTCTATGGCTACACCTTC. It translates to CASSLTDFYGYTF.

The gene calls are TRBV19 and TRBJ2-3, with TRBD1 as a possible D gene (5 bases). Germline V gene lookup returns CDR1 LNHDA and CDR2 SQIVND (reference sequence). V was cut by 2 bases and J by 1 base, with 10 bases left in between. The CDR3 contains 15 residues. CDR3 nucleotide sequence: TGTGCCAGTAGTATATCCAGGGCCCGCACAGATACGCAGTATTTT. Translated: CASSISRARTDTQYF. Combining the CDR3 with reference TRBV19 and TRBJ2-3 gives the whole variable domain DGGITQSPKYLFRKEGQNVTLSCEQNLNHDAMYWYRQDPGQGLRLIYYSQIVNDFQKGDIAEGYSVSREKKESFPLTVTSAQKNPTAFYLCASSISRARTDTQYFGPGTRLTVL.

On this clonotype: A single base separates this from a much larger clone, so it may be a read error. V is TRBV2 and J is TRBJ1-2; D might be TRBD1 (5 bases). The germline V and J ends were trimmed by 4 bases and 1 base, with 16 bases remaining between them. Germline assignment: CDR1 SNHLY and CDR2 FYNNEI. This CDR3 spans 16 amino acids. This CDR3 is CASSVGPLPNNYGYTF. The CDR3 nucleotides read TGTGCCAGCAGTGTGGGACCGCTGCCTAATAACTATGGCTACACCTTC.

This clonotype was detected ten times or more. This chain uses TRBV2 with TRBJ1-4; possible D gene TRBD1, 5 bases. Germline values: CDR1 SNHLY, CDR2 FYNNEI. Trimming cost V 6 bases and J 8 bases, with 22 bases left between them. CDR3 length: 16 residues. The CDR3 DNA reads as TGTGCCAGCAGCCGAACGGGCGGGGCAGTCGGGGAAAAACTGTTTTTT. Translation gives CASSRTGGAVGEKLFF.

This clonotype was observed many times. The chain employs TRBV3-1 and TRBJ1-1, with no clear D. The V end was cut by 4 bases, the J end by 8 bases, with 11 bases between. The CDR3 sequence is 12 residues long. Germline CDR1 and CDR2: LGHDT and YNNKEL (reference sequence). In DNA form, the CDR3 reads TGTGCCAGCAGCCGAAACCGGGCCGAAGCTTTCTTT. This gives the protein CASSRNRAEAFF.

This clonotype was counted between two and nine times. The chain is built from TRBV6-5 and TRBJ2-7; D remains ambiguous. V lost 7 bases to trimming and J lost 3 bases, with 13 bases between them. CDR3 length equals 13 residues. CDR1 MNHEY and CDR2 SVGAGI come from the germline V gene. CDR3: CASTEHLNYEQYF. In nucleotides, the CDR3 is TGTGCCAGCACCGAACACCTAAACTACGAGCAGTACTTC.

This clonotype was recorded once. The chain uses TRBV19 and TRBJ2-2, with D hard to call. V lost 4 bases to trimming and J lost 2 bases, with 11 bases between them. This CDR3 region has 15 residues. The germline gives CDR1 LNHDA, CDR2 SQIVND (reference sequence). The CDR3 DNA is TGTGCCAGTAGTACTGGTTCAATTAACACCGGGGAGCTGTTTTTT. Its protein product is CASSTGSINTGELFF. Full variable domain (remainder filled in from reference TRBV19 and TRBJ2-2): DGGITQSPKYLFRKEGQNVTLSCEQNLNHDAMYWYRQDPGQGLRLIYYSQIVNDFQKGDIAEGYSVSREKKESFPLTVTSAQKNPTAFYLCASSTGSINTGELFFGEGSRLTVL.

The DNA of the CDR3 is TGTGCCACCAGCAGAGAGGGAGACTACGAGCAGTACTTC. Encoded protein: CATSREGDYEQYF. The gene calls are TRBV15 and TRBJ2-7, with D perhaps TRBD2 (5 bases). The CDR3 has 13 residues. Germline V gives CDR1 LNHNV, CDR2 YYDKDF (reference sequence). Trimming stripped 0 bases from V and 3 bases from J, with 6 bases between.

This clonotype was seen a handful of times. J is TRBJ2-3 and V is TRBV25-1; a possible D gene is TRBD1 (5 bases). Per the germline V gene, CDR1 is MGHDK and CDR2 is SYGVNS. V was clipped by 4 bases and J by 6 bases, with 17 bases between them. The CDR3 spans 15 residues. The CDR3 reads CASSVLGTGFDTQYF. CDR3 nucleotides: TGTGCCAGCAGTGTATTGGGAACAGGATTCGATACGCAGTATTTT. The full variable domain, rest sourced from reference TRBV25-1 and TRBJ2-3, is EADIYQTPRYLVIGTGKKITLECSQTMGHDKMYWYQQDPGMELHLIHYSYGVNSTEKGDLSSESTVSRIRTEHFPLTLESARPSHTSQYLCASSVLGTGFDTQYFGPGTRLTVL.